This T cell receptor beta chain was recovered during a study of siplizumab effects on memory and regulatory T cells (dated by TCRdb to the late 2010s). Context from the whole study: The study looked at the effect of siplizumab, an anti-CD2 antibody, on alloreactive T-cell subsets in allogeneic mixed lymphocyte reactions made from human PBMCs.

The cysteine opens and the phenylalanine closes a CDR3 of 13 amino acids. This entry keeps only the CDR3 DNA: 39 bases, framed from base 1. Trimming takes 0 bases from V and 5 bases from J, and the germline ends sit 6 bases apart. In the germline V gene (reference sequence), CDR1 corresponds to SGHNT and CDR2 to YYREEE. General conclusions and limits of the study: The cumulative frequency of alloreactive sequences that could be traced back to unstimulated CD4+ memory T cells was significantly reduced by siplizumab. Among mappable alloreactive CD4+ clones, the Treg-derived fraction averaged approximately 69% with siplizumab versus around 27% in control reactions. Greater diversity appeared to be present in unstimulated naive T cells than in memory T cells, and a substantial contribution to the alloresponse seemed to be made by naive cells. About 80-97% of proliferating CD4+ or CD8+ clones could not be given a naive or memory phenotype. Sequences below about 10^-5 frequency were poorly captured, so only a minor fraction of alloreactive clones could be mapped to unstimulated subsets. Whether proliferating Tregs from siplizumab cultures actually had suppressive function was not functionally confirmed.

Sorted unstimulated T cells and proliferating T cells recovered from mixed lymphocyte reactions were subjected to TCRbeta CDR3 sequencing. Fresh whole blood from roughly 10 HLA-typed healthy donors was used to isolate PBMCs. In the case of this clone: Its antigen is currently not known. Per-nucleotide qualities are absent, and no much larger clonotype sits a single base away.

The library was obtained by the immunoSEQ multiplex PCR assay. The deep sequencing platform assayed about 90,000 TCR templates per sample. Genomic DNA extracted from sorted T cells was the material used for TCRbeta CDR3 sequencing. Under the source paper's analysis protocol: Clonal analysis of TCRbeta CDR3 data was done in the R programming language. Alloreactive CD4+ and CD8+ clones were defined by comparing unstimulated samples with post-reaction CFSE-low samples. Regulatory or non-regulatory origin of alloreactive CD4+ clones was assigned by matching sequences to the sorted unstimulated Treg and non-Treg repertoires. TCRdb retrieved this table from immuneACCESS and kept in-frame rearrangements only. Not all clones are present; in checked studies, unresolved V genes account for under half, and no reason is known for the remainder. V and J calls and clone size are those listed in that table; D and trimming were worked out from the DNA. Recorded for this sample are 100,000 or so clones; 75% to 95% of them occurred a single time. The top ten clones comprise roughly 2.7% of the sample.

The sample was CD4+ T cells sorted from blood. This chain is built from TRBV5-4 and TRBJ2-1; the D gene identity is not certain. This TCR was sampled from a human donor in good health. Some clones in this sample may be carry-over from other donors' samples. The CDR3: CASSLAPNNEQFF. The DNA is as follows: TGTGCCAGCAGCTTGGCCCCAAACAATGAGCAGTTCTTC.